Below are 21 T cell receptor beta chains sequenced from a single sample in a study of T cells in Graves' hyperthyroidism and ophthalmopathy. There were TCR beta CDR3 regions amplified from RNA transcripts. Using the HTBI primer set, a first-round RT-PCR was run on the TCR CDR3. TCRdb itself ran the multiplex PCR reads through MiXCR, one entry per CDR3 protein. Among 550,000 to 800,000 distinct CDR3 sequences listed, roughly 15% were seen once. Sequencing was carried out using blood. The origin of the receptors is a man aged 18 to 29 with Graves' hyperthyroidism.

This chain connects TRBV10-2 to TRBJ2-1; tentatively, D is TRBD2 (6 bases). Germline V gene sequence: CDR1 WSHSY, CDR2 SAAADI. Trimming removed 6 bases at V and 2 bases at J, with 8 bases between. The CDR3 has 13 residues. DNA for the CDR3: TGCGCCAGCAGGCGGGAACCCTACAATGAGCAGTTCTTC. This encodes CASRREPYNEQFF.

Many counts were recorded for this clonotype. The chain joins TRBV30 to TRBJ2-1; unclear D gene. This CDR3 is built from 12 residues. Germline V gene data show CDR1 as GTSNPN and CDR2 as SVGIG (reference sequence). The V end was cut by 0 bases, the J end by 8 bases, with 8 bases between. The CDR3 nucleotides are TGTGCCTGGAGTGTAGGAGAAGATGAGCAGTTCTTC. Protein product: CAWSVGEDEQFF.

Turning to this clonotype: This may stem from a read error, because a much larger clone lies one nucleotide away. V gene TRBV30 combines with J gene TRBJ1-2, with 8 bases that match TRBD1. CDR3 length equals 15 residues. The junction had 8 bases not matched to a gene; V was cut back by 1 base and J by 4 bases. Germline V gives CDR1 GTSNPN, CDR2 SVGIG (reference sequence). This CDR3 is CAWSDVGQGGYGYTF. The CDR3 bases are TGTGCCTGGAGTGATGTCGGACAGGGAGGCTATGGCTACACCTTC. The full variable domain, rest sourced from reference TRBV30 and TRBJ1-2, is SQTIHQWPATLVQPVGSPLSLECTVEGTSNPNLYWYRQAAGRGLQLLFYSVGIGQISSEVPQNLSASRPQDRQFILSSKKLLLSDSGFYLCAWSDVGQGGYGYTFGSGTRLTVV.

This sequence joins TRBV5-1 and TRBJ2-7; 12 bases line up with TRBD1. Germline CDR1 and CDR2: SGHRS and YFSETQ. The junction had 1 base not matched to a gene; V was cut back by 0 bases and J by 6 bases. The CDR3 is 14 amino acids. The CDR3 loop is CASSLGDRGLEQYF. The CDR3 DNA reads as TGCGCCAGCAGCTTGGGGGACAGGGGGCTCGAGCAGTACTTC.

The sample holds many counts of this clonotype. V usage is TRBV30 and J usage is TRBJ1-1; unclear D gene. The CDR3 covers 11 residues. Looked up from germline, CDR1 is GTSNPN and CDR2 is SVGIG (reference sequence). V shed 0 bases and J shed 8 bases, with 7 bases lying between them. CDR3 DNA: TGTGCCTGGAGTGTACAACTAGAAGCTTTCTTT. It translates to CAWSVQLEAFF.

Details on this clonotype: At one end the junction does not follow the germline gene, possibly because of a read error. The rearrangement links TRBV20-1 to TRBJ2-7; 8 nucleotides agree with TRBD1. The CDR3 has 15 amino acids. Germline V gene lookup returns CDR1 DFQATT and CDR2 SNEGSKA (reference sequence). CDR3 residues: CSARDPGQESCEQYF. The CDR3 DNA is TGCAGTGCTAGAGATCCGGGACAGGAATCCTGCGAGCAGTACTTC.

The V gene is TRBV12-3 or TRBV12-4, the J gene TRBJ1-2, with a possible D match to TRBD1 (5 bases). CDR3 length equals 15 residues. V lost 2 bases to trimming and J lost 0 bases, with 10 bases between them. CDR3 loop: CASSLTGNPNYGYTF. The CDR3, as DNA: TGTGCCAGCAGTTTAACAGGAAATCCTAACTATGGCTACACCTTC.

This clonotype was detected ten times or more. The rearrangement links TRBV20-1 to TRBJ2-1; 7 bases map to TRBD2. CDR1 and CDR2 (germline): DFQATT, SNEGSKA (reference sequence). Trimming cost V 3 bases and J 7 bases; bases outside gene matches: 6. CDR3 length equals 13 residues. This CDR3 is CSASRGLRNEQFF. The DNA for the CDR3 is TGCAGTGCTAGTCGGGGACTAAGAAATGAGCAGTTCTTC.

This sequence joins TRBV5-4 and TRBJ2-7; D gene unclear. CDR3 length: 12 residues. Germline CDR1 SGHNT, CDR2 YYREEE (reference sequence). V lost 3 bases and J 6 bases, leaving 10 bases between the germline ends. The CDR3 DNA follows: TGTGCCAGCAGCTCTGAGGTTTCCGAGCAGTACTTC. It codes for CASSSEVSEQYF.

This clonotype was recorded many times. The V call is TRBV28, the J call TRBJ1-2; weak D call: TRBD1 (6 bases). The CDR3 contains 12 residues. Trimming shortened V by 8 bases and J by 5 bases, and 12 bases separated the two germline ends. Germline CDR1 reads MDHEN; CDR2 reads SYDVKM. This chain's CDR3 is CASHAGVYGYTF. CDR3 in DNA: TGTGCCAGCCATGCAGGGGTATATGGCTACACCTTC.

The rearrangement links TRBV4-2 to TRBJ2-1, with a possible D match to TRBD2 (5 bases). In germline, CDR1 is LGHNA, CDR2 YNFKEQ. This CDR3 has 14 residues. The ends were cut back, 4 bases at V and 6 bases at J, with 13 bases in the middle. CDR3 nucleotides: TGTGCCAGCAGCCCAATAGGACTCTTCAATGAGCAGTTCTTC. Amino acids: CASSPIGLFNEQFF.

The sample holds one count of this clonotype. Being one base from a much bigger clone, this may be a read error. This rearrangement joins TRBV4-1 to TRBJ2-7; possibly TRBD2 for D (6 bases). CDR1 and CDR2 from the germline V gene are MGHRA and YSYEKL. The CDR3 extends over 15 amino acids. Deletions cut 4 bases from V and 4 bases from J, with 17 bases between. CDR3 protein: CASSRLADLLYEQYF. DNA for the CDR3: TGCGCCAGCAGCCGGTTAGCGGACCTCCTTTACGAGCAGTACTTC.

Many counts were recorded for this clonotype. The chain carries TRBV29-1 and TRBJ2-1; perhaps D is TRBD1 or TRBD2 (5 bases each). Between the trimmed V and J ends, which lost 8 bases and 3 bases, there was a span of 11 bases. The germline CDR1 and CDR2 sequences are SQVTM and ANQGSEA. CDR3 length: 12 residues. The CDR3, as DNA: TGCAGCTGGGGGTCGCTCTACAATGAGCAGTTCTTC. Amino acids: CSWGSLYNEQFF.

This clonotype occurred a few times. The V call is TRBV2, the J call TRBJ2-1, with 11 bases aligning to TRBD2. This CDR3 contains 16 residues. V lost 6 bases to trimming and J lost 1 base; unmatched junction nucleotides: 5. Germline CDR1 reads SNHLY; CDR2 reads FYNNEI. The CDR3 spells CASSRTSGLSYNEQFF. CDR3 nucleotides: TGTGCCAGCAGCAGGACTAGCGGGTTGTCCTACAATGAGCAGTTCTTC.

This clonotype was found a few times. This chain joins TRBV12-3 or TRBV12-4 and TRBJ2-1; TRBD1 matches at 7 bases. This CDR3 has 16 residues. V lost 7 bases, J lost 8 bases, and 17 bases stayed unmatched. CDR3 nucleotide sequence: TGTGCCAGCACCCTGGACAGGACCTCCTTCGGGGATGAGCAGTTCTTC. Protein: CASTLDRTSFGDEQFF.

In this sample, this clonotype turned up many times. As DNA, the CDR3 is TGTGCCAGCAGCTTAGGGAACAGCGGGCCCCAGCATTTT. As protein: CASSLGNSGPQHF. The genes are TRBV7-8 and TRBJ1-5; D is unresolved. Germline lookup yields CDR1 SGHVS and CDR2 FQNEAQ. Trimming removed 1 base at V and 9 bases at J, with 10 bases between. The CDR3 is made up of 13 amino acids.

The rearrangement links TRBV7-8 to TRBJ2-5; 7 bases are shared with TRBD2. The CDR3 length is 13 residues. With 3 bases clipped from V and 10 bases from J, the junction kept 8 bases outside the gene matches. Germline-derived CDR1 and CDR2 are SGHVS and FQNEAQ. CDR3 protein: CASSFGGRPGQYF. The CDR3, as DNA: TGTGCCAGCAGCTTCGGGGGGAGACCCGGCCAGTACTTC.

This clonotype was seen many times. The chain's CDR3 is CASAPRQPYEQYF. In DNA form, the CDR3 reads TGTGCCAGCGCGCCGAGACAGCCCTACGAGCAGTACTTC. The chain joins TRBV6-2 or TRBV6-3 to TRBJ2-7; the D gene is possibly TRBD1 (5 bases). The V end lost 8 bases, the J end lost 2 bases, and 13 bases lay between the germline ends. Germline-derived CDR1 and CDR2 are MNHEY and SVGEGT. CDR3 length: 13 residues.

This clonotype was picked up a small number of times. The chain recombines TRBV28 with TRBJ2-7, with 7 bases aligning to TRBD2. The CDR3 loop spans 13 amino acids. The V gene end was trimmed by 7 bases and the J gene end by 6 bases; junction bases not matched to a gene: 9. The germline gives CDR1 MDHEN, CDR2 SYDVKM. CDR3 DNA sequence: TGTGCCAGCACCGTGGTAGCTAGCGGCGAGCAGTACTTC. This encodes CASTVVASGEQYF.

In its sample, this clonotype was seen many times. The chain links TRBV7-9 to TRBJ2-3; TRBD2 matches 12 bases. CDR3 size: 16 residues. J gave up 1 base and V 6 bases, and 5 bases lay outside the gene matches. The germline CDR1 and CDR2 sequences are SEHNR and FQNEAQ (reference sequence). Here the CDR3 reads CASRVWTSGGTDTQYF. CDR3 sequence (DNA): TGTGCCAGCAGGGTGTGGACTAGCGGGGGCACAGATACGCAGTATTTT.

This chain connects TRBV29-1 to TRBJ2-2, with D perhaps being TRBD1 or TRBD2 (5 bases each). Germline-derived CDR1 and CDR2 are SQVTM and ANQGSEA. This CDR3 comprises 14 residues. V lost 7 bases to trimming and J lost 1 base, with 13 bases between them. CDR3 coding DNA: TGCAGCGCCGGGGACCCGATGAACACCGGGGAGCTGTTTTTT. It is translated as CSAGDPMNTGELFF.